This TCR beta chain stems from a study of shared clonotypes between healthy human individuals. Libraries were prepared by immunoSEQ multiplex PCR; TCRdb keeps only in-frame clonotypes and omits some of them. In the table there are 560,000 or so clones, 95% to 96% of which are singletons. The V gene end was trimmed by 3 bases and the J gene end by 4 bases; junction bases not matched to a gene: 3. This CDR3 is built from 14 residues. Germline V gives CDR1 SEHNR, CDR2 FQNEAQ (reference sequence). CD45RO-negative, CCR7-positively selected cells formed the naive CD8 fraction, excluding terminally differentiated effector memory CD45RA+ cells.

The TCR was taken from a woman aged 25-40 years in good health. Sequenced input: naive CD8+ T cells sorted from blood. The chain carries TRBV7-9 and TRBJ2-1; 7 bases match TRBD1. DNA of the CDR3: TGTGCCAGCAGCTTCCAGACAGGGTACAATGAGCAGTTCTTC. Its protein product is CASSFQTGYNEQFF.